This T cell receptor (beta chain) was profiled in a study of T cells in women clearing cervical HPV infection (dated by TCRdb to the late 2010s). The study in broad terms: The cases were some 27 women with histologically confirmed HPV16-related CIN3 or worse, and 2 of these cases were invasive cancers. The approximately 23 controls were women who cleared a single incident HPV16 infection within 12 months without developing precancer or cancer. Blood from cases was collected at the visit where the lesion was first found, while blood from controls was collected once the infection could no longer be detected. Among cases, blood sampling came a median of approximately 150 days after lesion detection, with an interquartile range of 90 to 200 days. HLA typing was available for only a few women, so HLA type could not be excluded as a confounder. This exploratory proof-of-principle case-control study, nested within the Guanacaste HPV Natural History Study in Costa Rica, compared TCR repertoires among women with different cervical HPV16 outcomes. Cases and controls were matched on age within five years and on year of sample collection. Cases had a median age of approximately 34 years and controls had a median age of approximately 40, with no significant differences in baseline characteristics. In the parent cohort, around 9,500 women aged 18 or older were enrolled in Guanacaste, Costa Rica, during about 1993 to 1995 and were followed for 7 to 8 years. Five blinded duplicates per group were added as quality controls, so that approximately 60 samples were obtained: 50 or so participants and roughly ten replicates. What the work shows at the level of the full study, not this receptor alone: Whether associations preceded infection or resulted from infection could not be shown with the cross-sectional design, and effector/memory subsets and HPV-specific T cells were not isolated. Lower TRBV6-7 relative abundance was observed in cases than in controls (roughly 0.12% versus 0.15%; Bonferroni P = 0.0008). Because the number of T cells in each sample was unknown, differences in richness could reflect differing T-cell content rather than repertoire biology. Random forest classifiers that combined richness and V gene abundances separated cases from controls with an estimated AUC of around 0.8. CIN3+ cases had significantly higher TCR repertoire richness than controls across sequencing depths, but evenness did not differ between the groups.

The CDR3 holds 15 amino acids from the cysteine to the phenylalanine. The DNA covers only part of the CDR3, 36 bases in frame from base 1. CDR1 and CDR2, looked up from the germline V gene (reference sequence), are GTSNPN and SVGIG. Note on this clone: The antigen it binds to is not known. With the read ending 3 residues before the CDR3 end, the germline J gene is used to fill in that end.

Every participant had a single incident cervical HPV16 infection, and prevalent HPV16 infections were excluded. Cervical HPV DNA was detected by MY09/MY11 PCR and genotyped by dot-blot hybridization. Around 15 mL of heparinized blood were centrifuged, and the buffy coat was split into aliquots, frozen at -30 degrees C, and then kept at -80 degrees C. QIAGEN kits were used to extract genomic DNA from the buffy coat specimens. TCR beta CDR3 regions were amplified by multiplex PCR using the immunoSEQ assay from an average of around 1.2 ug genomic DNA per sample. The assay corrected primer bias using a complete synthetic TCR repertoire to establish an amplification baseline. Amplicons were sequenced on the Illumina platform. In the original analysis: Sequence errors were corrected by clustering with frequency ratios and a modified nearest-neighbor algorithm, and the sequences were then analyzed in the immunoSEQ Analyzer using IMGT gene definitions. At each rarefaction depth, TCR richness and evenness were averaged across 20 rarefaction repeats, and any sample with fewer sequences than the depth was left out. Relative abundances of V, D and J genes were compared between groups using Wilcoxon rank sum tests, with FDR correction applied. For the blinded duplicates, the intraclass correlation was 95% to 96% for TCR richness and averaged about 76% across about 66 gene segments. Sourced from immuneACCESS, this table was stored by TCRdb with only in-frame sequences that have V and J called. A share of the clones is absent; for the studies checked, an unresolved V gene accounts for under half, and the remainder has no known explanation. V and J calls and clone size are copied from that table; D and trimming were computed from the DNA. The data table for this sample lists 40,000 to 55,000 clones. The ten largest clones represent approximately 1% of the sample.

Sequenced material: blood buffy coat. Rearrangement joined TRBV30 to TRBJ1-2; 5 matching bases give a weak D call of TRBD1. The TCR comes from a woman aged 18 to 75 with a cervical HPV16 infection that either progressed to CIN3+ or cleared (not recorded which). The CDR3 loop reads CAWSVRDYHSYDYTF. The covered CDR3 bases are TGTGCCTGGAGTGTACGGGACTACCACTCCTACGAC.